These 25 T cell receptor beta chains came from one sample sequenced in a study of shared clonotypes between healthy human individuals. Produced via immunoSEQ multiplex PCR; TCRdb's table is partial and in-frame only. The table shows around 2,000,000 clones, with approximately 94% occurring only once. It was CD45RO-negative cells, positively selected for CCR7, that made up naive CD8 cells, with terminally differentiated effector memory CD45RA+ cells excluded. The sequenced sample consisted of naive CD8+ T cells sorted from blood. The receptors stem from a man aged 18 to 29 in good health.

The chain is built from TRBV25-1 and TRBJ2-5; TRBD2 matches 8 bases. CDR1 is MGHDK and CDR2 is SYGVNS in the germline V gene. The V and J ends lost 1 base and 5 bases, in that order; junction bases with no gene match: 9. The CDR3 sequence is 16 residues long. The CDR3 sequence: CASSESTGRARETQYF. In DNA form, the CDR3 reads TGTGCCAGCAGTGAATCTACCGGGAGGGCCCGGGAGACCCAGTACTTC.

This chain joins TRBV9 and TRBJ1-6, with 10 bases identical to TRBD1. Germline V lookup: CDR1 SGDLS, CDR2 YYNGEE. After removal of 2 bases from V and 9 bases from J, the junction contained 2 bases not matched to a gene. The CDR3 runs to 14 residues. This CDR3 is CASSVGQGSSPLHF. CDR3 DNA sequence: TGTGCCAGCAGCGTGGGACAGGGGTCTTCACCCCTCCACTTT.

The chain employs TRBV5-6 and TRBJ2-7, with 9 bases lining up with TRBD1. This CDR3 spans 15 amino acids. The V gene's germline CDR1 is SGHDT and CDR2 YYEEEE. After removal of 0 bases from V and 6 bases from J, the junction contained 7 bases not matched to a gene. The CDR3 protein is CASSLARDRVSEQYF. The CDR3 DNA sequence: TGTGCCAGCAGCTTGGCCCGGGACAGGGTGAGCGAGCAGTACTTC.

J is TRBJ2-5 and V is TRBV5-6; 8 nucleotides line up with TRBD2. The J segment lost 4 bases and the V segment lost 0 bases, leaving 11 bases of the junction unmatched. Germline V gene data show CDR1 as SGHDT and CDR2 as YYEEEE. CDR3 size: 17 residues. CDR3 amino acids: CASSLDGRGAEAETQYF. The CDR3, as DNA: TGTGCCAGCAGCTTGGATGGGCGGGGGGCGGAGGCAGAGACCCAGTACTTC.

V gene TRBV6-6 combines with J gene TRBJ2-5, with 8 bases lining up with TRBD1. V gave up 7 bases and J gave up 7 bases; unmatched junction bases: 5. The germline CDR1 and CDR2 sequences are MNHNY and SVGAGI (reference sequence). This CDR3 has 12 residues. CDR3 sequence reads: CASTGQGGTQYF. In nucleotides, the CDR3 is TGTGCCAGCACCGGACAGGGCGGGACCCAGTACTTC.

J is TRBJ2-1 and V is TRBV27; 12 bases match TRBD2. The V segment lost 3 bases and the J segment 0 bases; nucleotides outside the gene matches: 9. Germline V CDR1 and CDR2: MNHEY, SMNVEV (reference sequence). The CDR3 length is 19 residues. CDR3 protein: CASSFLTSGGPSSYNEQFF. The DNA for the CDR3 is TGTGCCAGCAGTTTTCTTACTAGCGGGGGGCCTAGCTCCTACAATGAGCAGTTCTTC.

J is TRBJ2-3 and V is TRBV4-1, with 7 bases matching TRBD1. Germline CDR1 and CDR2: MGHRA and YSYEKL. Germline trimming cut 3 bases from V and 5 bases from J; bases unmatched to any gene: 8. This CDR3 contains 15 residues. CDR3 amino acids: CASSQVGTALDTQYF. CDR3 in DNA: TGCGCCAGCAGCCAGGTGGGGACAGCATTAGATACGCAGTATTTT.

V is TRBV27 and J is TRBJ2-7, with D possibly being TRBD1 (6 bases). Trimming took 2 bases from V and 5 from J, leaving 16 bases between them. The germline V gene has CDR1 MNHEY and CDR2 SMNVEV (reference sequence). This CDR3 is 15 amino acids long. CDR3 sequence (DNA): TGTGCCAGCAGTTTACAACAGGGATCCCCCAACGAGCAGTACTTC. This translates into CASSLQQGSPNEQYF.

The chain combines TRBV28 with TRBJ2-3; TRBD2 might be the D (5 bases). Germline assignment: CDR1 MDHEN and CDR2 SYDVKM. Trimming left V 6 bases short and J 2 bases short, with 18 bases between. This CDR3 contains 16 residues. The CDR3 loop is CASSLLIEEVTDTQYF. The CDR3 region has the DNA TGTGCCAGCAGCCTTCTAATAGAGGAGGTCACAGATACGCAGTATTTT.

The CDR3: CASSEKGGRYYEQYF. Here the CDR3 DNA reads TGTGCCAGCAGTGAAAAGGGCGGGAGGTATTACGAGCAGTACTTC. The rearrangement links TRBV2 to TRBJ2-7, with TRBD2 matching 8 bases. Germline V lookup: CDR1 SNHLY, CDR2 FYNNEI. V gave up 2 bases and J gave up 4 bases; unmatched junction bases: 7. The CDR3 is 15 amino acids.

This clone came up once. This sequence joins TRBV4-3 and TRBJ1-2; no firm D call. Germline CDR1 is LGHNA and CDR2 is YSLEER. This CDR3 comprises 15 residues. V lost 0 bases to trimming and J lost 1 base, with 9 bases between them. CDR3 nucleotide sequence: TGCGCCAGCAGCCAAGATCTAGGGCATAACTATGGCTACACCTTC. It codes for CASSQDLGHNYGYTF.

This chain joins TRBV25-1 and TRBJ2-1; D is unresolved. Deletions cut 6 bases from V and 9 bases from J, with 12 bases between. Germline CDR1 is MGHDK and CDR2 is SYGVNS. This CDR3 is built from 12 residues. This CDR3 is CASRDVWSEQFF. In DNA, the CDR3 is TGTGCCAGCAGGGACGTCTGGAGTGAGCAGTTCTTC.

This chain uses TRBV9 with TRBJ2-3; possibly TRBD1 or TRBD2 for D (6 bases each). Germline V CDR1 and CDR2: SGDLS, YYNGEE. CDR3 length: 16 amino acids. V lost 2 bases and J lost 2, with 15 bases in between. CDR3 amino acids: CASSVHLGGTTDTQYF. CDR3 DNA: TGTGCCAGCAGCGTTCACCTAGGGGGGACCACAGATACGCAGTATTTT.

V is TRBV27 and J is TRBJ1-2; D unresolved. Germline values: CDR1 MNHEY, CDR2 SMNVEV (reference sequence). The CDR3 sequence is 14 residues long. Deletions cut 2 bases from V and 4 bases from J, with 11 bases between. Here the CDR3 DNA reads TGTGCCAGCAGTTTACAAGACGGGAGCTATGGCTACACCTTC. This sequence encodes CASSLQDGSYGYTF.

This clone was counted a few times. The V gene is TRBV28, the J gene TRBJ1-5; tentative D call: TRBD1 (5 bases). This CDR3 is 10 amino acids long. The V end lost 5 bases, the J end lost 12 bases, and 8 bases lay between the germline ends. Germline CDR1 is MDHEN and CDR2 is SYDVKM. CDR3 sequence (DNA): TGTGCCAGCAGTCGGGGCCTCCAGCATTTT. Amino acids: CASSRGLQHF.

This CDR3 is CASSLTGFVDTQYF. In DNA form, the CDR3 reads TGTGCCAGCAGTCTGACAGGGTTTGTGGATACGCAGTATTTT. The chain combines TRBV27 with TRBJ2-3, with 7 bases lining up with TRBD1. The germline V gene has CDR1 MNHEY and CDR2 SMNVEV (reference sequence). There are 14 residues in the CDR3. V dropped 5 bases and J dropped 6; count of bases not matched to a gene: 8.

This clone was observed once. The chain links TRBV5-1 to TRBJ2-7, with TRBD1 identical over 8 bases. This CDR3 is built from 16 residues. The trim removed 4 bases at V and 3 bases at J, leaving 12 bases unmatched. CDR1 and CDR2 (germline): SGHRS, YFSETQ. The DNA for the CDR3 is TGCGCCAGCAGCCCAGGGACAGGCCAAGGGTACTACGAGCAGTACTTC. The encoded protein is CASSPGTGQGYYEQYF.

V is TRBV7-8 and J is TRBJ2-5, with D possibly called TRBD1 or TRBD2 (5 bases each). Trimming shortened V by 3 bases and J by 10 bases, and 18 bases separated the two germline ends. The CDR3 contains 14 residues. Germline assignment: CDR1 SGHVS and CDR2 FQNEAQ. CDR3 region: CASSFTGTTGSQYF. The CDR3, as DNA: TGTGCCAGCAGCTTTACAGGCACAACGGGGAGCCAGTACTTC.

As for this clone: A much more abundant neighbour one base away suggests this may be a read error. This sample also contains other DNA sequences that code for the same CDR3. This sequence joins TRBV4-3 and TRBJ1-1; 10 bases match TRBD1. Unmatched junction bases numbered 10, after V lost 1 base and J lost 8 bases. Per the germline V gene, CDR1 is LGHNA and CDR2 is YSLEER. The CDR3 contains 16 residues. The chain's CDR3 is CASSQAYWTGGTEAFF. CDR3 nucleotide sequence: TGCGCCAGCAGCCAAGCCTACTGGACAGGGGGGACCGAAGCTTTCTTT.

The rearrangement links TRBV25-1 to TRBJ1-1; tentative D call: TRBD1 (5 bases). The V end lost 9 bases, the J end lost 7 bases, and 12 bases lay between the germline ends. The CDR3 consists of 11 residues. CDR1 is MGHDK, CDR2 SYGVNS, per germline. The CDR3 coding sequence is TGTGCCAGTCAGTGGGGGGTTGAAGCTTTCTTT. Protein product: CASQWGVEAFF.

DNA for the CDR3: TGTGCCAGTAGTATAGAGGGGAGTAACTATAATTCACCCCTCCACTTT. This codes for CASSIEGSNYNSPLHF. This sequence joins TRBV19 and TRBJ1-6; D gene ambiguous. V was clipped by 0 bases and J by 3 bases, with 9 bases between them. Per germline, CDR1 LNHDA and CDR2 SQIVND (reference sequence). The CDR3 consists of 16 residues.

The V gene is TRBV6-1, the J gene TRBJ2-2; no definite D call. This CDR3 is built from 15 residues. Trimming pared 8 bases from V and 0 bases from J, leaving 13 bases between. Germline CDR1 and CDR2: MNHNS and SASEGT. This CDR3 is CASFIEPSNTGELFF. The DNA of the CDR3 is TGTGCCAGCTTCATTGAACCGTCGAACACCGGGGAGCTGTTTTTT.

The chain is built from TRBV11-3 and TRBJ2-7, with D perhaps TRBD2 (5 bases). CDR1 is SGHNT and CDR2 is YENEEA in the germline V gene. The CDR3 spans 13 residues. V was pared by 5 bases and J by 0 bases, with 8 bases between. The CDR3 coding sequence is TGTGCCAGCAGCGCGGGCATCTCCTACGAGCAGTACTTC. As protein: CASSAGISYEQYF.

V is TRBV28 and J is TRBJ1-4, with 7 positions matching TRBD1. With 6 bases clipped from V and 4 bases from J, the junction kept 11 bases outside the gene matches. The length of the CDR3 is 16 residues. The germline V gene encodes CDR1 MDHEN and CDR2 SYDVKM. The CDR3 here is CASRETGEGVNEKLFF. CDR3 DNA sequence: TGTGCCAGCAGGGAAACAGGGGAAGGAGTTAATGAAAAACTGTTTTTT.

The sample holds one count of this clone. CDR3 sequence (DNA): TGTGCCAGCAGTGACTCCCCTAGGCAGCCCCAGCATTTT. Translated, it gives CASSDSPRQPQHF. V gene TRBV6-1 combines with J gene TRBJ1-5; D gene uncertain. V was shortened by 3 bases and J by 7 bases, with 10 bases between the two germline ends. Germline loops: CDR1 MNHNS, CDR2 SASEGT. The CDR3 runs 13 residues.